This T cell receptor (beta chain) was recovered during a study of T cell repertoires in cytomegalovirus infection. In the study overall: CMV epitopes that were recently identified and HLA-C-restricted were used alongside well-studied HLA-B-restricted ones. Through public TCR beta signatures, both CMV infection and matching HLA type were indicated. Study observations and caveats: Based on cumulative public TCR beta family frequency, carriers of CMV plus the relevant HLA were identified.

As concerns this clonotype: Its specificity is not known.

V was pared by 3 bases and J by 9 bases, with 18 bases between. CDR1 MNHEY and CDR2 SMNVEV come from the germline V gene (reference sequence). This CDR3 spans 15 amino acids. TCRdb ran MiXCR on the reads and lists one entry per CDR3 protein. The data show approximately 730,000 distinct CDR3 sequences, with 25% to 35% seen just once and around 13% held by the top ten. The specimen comprised cultured CD8+ T cells from PBMCs, sampled from culture after CMV antigen stimulation. J is TRBJ1-5 and V is TRBV27; TRBD1 might be the D (6 bases). The sequence came from a human donor in good health (CMV status not recorded). Some clones in this sample may be carry-over from other donors' samples. The CDR3 protein is CASSFIRGARGPQHF. The CDR3 DNA sequence: TGTGCCAGCAGTTTCATCCGGGGGGCCCGAGGGCCCCAGCATTTT.